There are a few counts of the clone carrying this TCR beta chain. Antigen unknown. This specimen belongs to a study of post-analysis software for immune sequencing data. Whole-study context: Progressive-relapsing, secondary progressive and relapsing-remitting multiple sclerosis were among the disease courses included.

Germline CDR1 reads SGHRS; CDR2 reads YFSETQ. CDR3 length equals 14 residues. V lost 1 base and J 1 base, leaving 8 bases between the germline ends. cDNA libraries for TCR beta contained unique molecular identifiers. Each CDR3 protein is one row after TCRdb ran MiXCR on the PCR reads. The sample has about 770,000 distinct CDR3 sequences, around 45% seen once. Whole-study findings and limits: Patients used several TRBV segments, including TRBV5-6, TRBV5-1 and TRBV20-1, more often than controls. Normalized Chao1 diversity was significantly reduced in patients versus controls.

This sequence was found in a girl between 10 and 17 years old with multiple sclerosis. Sample: blood. The chain recombines TRBV5-1 with TRBJ2-5, with D uncertain. The CDR3 DNA follows: TGCGCCAGCAGCTTGTCAGCCGTCCAAGAGACCCAGTACTTC. Translated: CASSLSAVQETQYF.